The TCR beta chain under discussion was sequenced for a study of cytomegalovirus exposure and HLA in healthy donors. The PCR employed 60 Vbeta primers together with 13 Jbeta primers. Profiled with immunoSEQ multiplex PCR; TCRdb holds only in-frame clones, not every one. This sample has 120,000 to 150,000 clones, with approximately 81% found just once. This CDR3 comprises 16 residues. Trimming took 6 bases from V and 3 from J; bases not matched to a gene: 14. CDR1 and CDR2 from the germline V gene are MNHEY and SMNVEV (reference sequence). The sequence came from a boy aged 2 to 9 in good health and CMV-seronegative. The rearrangement joins TRBV27 to TRBJ2-7, with TRBD1 matching over 7 bases. The specimen sequenced was PBMCs. CDR3 protein: CASRGIRFGDSYEQYF. The CDR3 DNA sequence: TGTGCCAGCAGAGGGATAAGGTTTGGGGACAGCTACGAGCAGTACTTC.